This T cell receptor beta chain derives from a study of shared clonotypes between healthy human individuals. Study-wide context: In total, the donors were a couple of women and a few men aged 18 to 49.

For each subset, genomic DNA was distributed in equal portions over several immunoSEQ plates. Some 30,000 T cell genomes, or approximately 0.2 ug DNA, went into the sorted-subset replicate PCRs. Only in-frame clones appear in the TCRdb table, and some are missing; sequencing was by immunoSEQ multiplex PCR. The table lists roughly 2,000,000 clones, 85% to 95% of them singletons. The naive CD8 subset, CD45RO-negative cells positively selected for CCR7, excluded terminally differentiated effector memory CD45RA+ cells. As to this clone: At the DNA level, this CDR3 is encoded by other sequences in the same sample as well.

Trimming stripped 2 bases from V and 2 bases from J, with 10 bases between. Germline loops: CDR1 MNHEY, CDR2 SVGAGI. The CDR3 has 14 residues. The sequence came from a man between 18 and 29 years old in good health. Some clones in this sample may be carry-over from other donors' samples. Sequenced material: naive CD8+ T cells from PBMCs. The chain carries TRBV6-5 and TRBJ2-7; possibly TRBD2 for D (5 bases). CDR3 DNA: TGTGCCAGCAGTTACCGCGACGGGACCTACGAGCAGTACTTC. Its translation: CASSYRDGTYEQYF.